Detailed here is one TCR beta chain. Its antigen is as yet unknown. The CDR3 covers 15 residues. Germline loops: CDR1 SGHTA, CDR2 FQGNSA. V shed 3 bases and J 5 bases; nucleotides not matched to a gene: 9. The sample comes from a study of T cell repertoires in cytomegalovirus infection. Across the study: In public TCR beta signatures, there were indications of both CMV infection and matching HLA type.

Findings and limits, study-wide: Totalled public TCR beta family frequency picked out people who carried CMV plus the relevant HLA. The ex vivo response showed dominance by HLA-C-restricted CMV-specific TCR beta clonotypes.

In TCRdb, the reads were re-called with MiXCR into one record per CDR3 protein. This sample has around 350,000 distinct CDR3 sequences, with around a sixth found just once. The V gene is TRBV7-2, the J gene TRBJ2-7, with 8 bases identical to TRBD2. The receptor was isolated from a human donor in good health (CMV status not recorded). Some clones in this sample may be carry-over from other donors' samples. The sample was PBMCs. In DNA, the CDR3 is TGTGCCAGCAGCTTTAGCGGGACATTAGGAAACGAGCAGTACTTC. Translating it yields CASSFSGTLGNEQYF.